This T cell receptor (beta chain) originates from a study of human CD4 T cells and Enterobacteriaceae. Detection sensitivity for ex vivo total memory CD4+ was one cell in 200,000. The data were produced by immunoSEQ multiplex PCR, yet TCRdb's version contains in-frame clones alone and is incomplete. The sample has about 25,000 clones, about four fifths seen once; the top ten hold approximately 0.96%. Study-wide points: Specific clonotypes appeared less expanded ex vivo than cross-reactive ones.

As for this clone: Its specificity is unknown.

Germline trimming cut 8 bases from V and 8 bases from J; bases unmatched to any gene: 10. The length of the CDR3 is 14 residues. Germline V gene lookup returns CDR1 SGHNT and CDR2 YENEEA. Memory CD4+ T cells were sorted as all CD4+ cells except CD45RA+CCR7+CD95- naive cells, over 95% pure. Swiss blood donation centers supplied the healthy donor blood. CD4 and CD14 magnetic microbeads positively selected total CD4+ T cells and monocytes. The origin of this receptor is a human donor in good health. The V gene is TRBV11-3, the J gene TRBJ2-1; 9 bases match TRBD2. Sequenced: memory CD4+ T cells from blood. CDR3 bases: TGTGCCAGCTCCAATGCGGGGGGGGTCGATGAGCAGTTCTTC. It yields the protein CASSNAGGVDEQFF.